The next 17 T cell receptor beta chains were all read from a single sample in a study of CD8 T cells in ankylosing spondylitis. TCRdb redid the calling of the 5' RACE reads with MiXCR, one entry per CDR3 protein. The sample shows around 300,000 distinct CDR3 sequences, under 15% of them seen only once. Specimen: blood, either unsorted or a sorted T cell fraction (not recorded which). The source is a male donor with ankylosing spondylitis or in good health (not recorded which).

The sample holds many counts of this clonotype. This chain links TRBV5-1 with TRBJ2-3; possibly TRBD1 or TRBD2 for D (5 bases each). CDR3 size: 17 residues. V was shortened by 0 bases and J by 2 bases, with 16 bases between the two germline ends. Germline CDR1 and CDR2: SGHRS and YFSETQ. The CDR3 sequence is CASSLANGAGTTDTQYF. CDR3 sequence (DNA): TGCGCCAGCAGCTTGGCCAACGGGGCAGGGACCACAGATACGCAGTATTTT.

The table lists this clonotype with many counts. The CDR3 DNA sequence: TGCGCCAGCAGGGCTCAGTCCTACAATGAGCAGTTCTTC. Protein sequence: CASRAQSYNEQFF. V is TRBV5-1 and J is TRBJ2-1; D is unresolved. The germline V gene has CDR1 SGHRS and CDR2 YFSETQ. V lost 5 bases to trimming and J lost 1 base, with 7 bases between them. The CDR3 is 13 residues long. Full variable domain (remainder filled in from reference TRBV5-1 and TRBJ2-1): KAGVTQTPRYLIKTRGQQVTLSCSPISGHRSVSWYQQTPGQGLQFLFEYFSETQRNKGNFPGRFSGRQFSNSRSEMNVSTLELGDSALYLCASRAQSYNEQFFGPGTRLTVL.

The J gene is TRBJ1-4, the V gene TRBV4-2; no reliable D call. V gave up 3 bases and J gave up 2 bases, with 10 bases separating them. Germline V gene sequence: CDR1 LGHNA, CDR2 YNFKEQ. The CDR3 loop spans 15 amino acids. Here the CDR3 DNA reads TGTGCCAGCAGCCATTCATTGGGGACTAATGAAAAACTGTTTTTT. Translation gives CASSHSLGTNEKLFF.

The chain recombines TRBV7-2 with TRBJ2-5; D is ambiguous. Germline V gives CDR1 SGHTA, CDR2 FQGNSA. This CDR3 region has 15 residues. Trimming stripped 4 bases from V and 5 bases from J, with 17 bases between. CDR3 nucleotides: TGTGCCAGCAGCTCTGAAGGGTCATATGGGGAGACCCAGTACTTC. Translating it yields CASSSEGSYGETQYF.

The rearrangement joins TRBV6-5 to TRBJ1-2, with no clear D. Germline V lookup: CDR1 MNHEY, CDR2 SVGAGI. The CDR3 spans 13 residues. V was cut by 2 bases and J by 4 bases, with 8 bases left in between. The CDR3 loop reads CASSYPRGYGYTF. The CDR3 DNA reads TGTGCCAGCAGTTACCCACGTGGCTATGGCTACACCTTC.

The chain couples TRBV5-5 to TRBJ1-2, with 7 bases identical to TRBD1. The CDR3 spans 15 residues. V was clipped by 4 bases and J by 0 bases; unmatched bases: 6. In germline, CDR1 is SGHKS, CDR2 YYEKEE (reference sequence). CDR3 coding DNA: TGTGCCAGCAGCCCGGACAGGAACGCTAACTATGGCTACACCTTC. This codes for CASSPDRNANYGYTF.

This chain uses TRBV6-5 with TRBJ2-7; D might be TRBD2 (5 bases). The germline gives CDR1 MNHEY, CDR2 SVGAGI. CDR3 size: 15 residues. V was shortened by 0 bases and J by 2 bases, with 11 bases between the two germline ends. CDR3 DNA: TGTGCCAGCAGTTACTCGGCTAGCTCTACCTACGAGCAGTACTTC. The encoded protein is CASSYSASSTYEQYF.

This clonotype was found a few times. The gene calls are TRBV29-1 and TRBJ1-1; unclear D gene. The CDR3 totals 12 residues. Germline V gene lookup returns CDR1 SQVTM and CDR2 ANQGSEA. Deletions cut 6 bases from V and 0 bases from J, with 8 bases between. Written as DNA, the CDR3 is TGCAGCGTGACCATTTTGAACACTGAAGCTTTCTTT. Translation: CSVTILNTEAFF.

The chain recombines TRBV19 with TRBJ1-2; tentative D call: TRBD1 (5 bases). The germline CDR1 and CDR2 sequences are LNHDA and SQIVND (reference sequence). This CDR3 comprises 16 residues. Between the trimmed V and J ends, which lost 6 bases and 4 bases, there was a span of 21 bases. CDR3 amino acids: CASRTLTGGRTYGYTF. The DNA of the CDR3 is TGTGCCAGTAGGACCCTAACGGGGGGTCGGACCTATGGCTACACCTTC.

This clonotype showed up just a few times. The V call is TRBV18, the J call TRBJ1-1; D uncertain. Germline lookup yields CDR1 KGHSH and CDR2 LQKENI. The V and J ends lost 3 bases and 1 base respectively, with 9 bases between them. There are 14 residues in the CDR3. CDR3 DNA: TGTGCCAGCTCACCGGGCAATTCGAACACTGAAGCTTTCTTT. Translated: CASSPGNSNTEAFF.

In DNA form, the CDR3 reads TGTGCCAGCAGCGTAGCGATTGGGAACACTGAAGCTTTCTTT. As protein: CASSVAIGNTEAFF. The chain has TRBV9 and TRBJ1-1; the D is unclear. CDR3 length: 14 amino acids. CDR1 is SGDLS, CDR2 YYNGEE, per germline. V gave up 0 bases and J gave up 1 base, with 7 bases separating them.

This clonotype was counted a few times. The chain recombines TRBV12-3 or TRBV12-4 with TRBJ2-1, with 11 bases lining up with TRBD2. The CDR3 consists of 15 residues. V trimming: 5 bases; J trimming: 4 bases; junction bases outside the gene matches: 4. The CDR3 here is CASSILAGAYNEQFF. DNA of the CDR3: TGTGCCAGCAGTATACTAGCGGGAGCGTACAATGAGCAGTTCTTC.

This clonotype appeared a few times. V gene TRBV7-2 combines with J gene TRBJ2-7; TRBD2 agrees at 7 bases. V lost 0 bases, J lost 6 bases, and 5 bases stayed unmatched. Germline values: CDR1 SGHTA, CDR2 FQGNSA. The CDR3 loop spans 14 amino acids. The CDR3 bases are TGTGCCAGCAGCTTAGCGGGAGGGATGGGCGAGCAGTACTTC. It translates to CASSLAGGMGEQYF. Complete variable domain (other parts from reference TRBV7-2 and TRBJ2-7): GAGVSQSPSNKVTEKGKDVELRCDPISGHTALYWYRQSLGQGLEFLIYFQGNSAPDKSGLPSDRFSAERTGGSVSTLTIQRTQQEDSAVYLCASSLAGGMGEQYFGPGTRLTVT.

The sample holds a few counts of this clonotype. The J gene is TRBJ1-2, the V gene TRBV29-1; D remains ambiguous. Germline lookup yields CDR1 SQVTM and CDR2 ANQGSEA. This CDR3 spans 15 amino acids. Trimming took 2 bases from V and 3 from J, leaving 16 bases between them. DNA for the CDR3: TGCAGCGTTGAACTCCCCCGGGTCCGGTACTATGGCTACACCTTC. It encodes CSVELPRVRYYGYTF.

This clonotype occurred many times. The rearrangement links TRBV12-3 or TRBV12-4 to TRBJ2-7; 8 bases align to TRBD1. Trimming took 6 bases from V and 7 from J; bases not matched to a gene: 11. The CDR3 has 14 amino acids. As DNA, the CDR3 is TGTGCCAGCAGCTTGACAGGGGCCCTCAGAGAGCAGTACTTC. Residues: CASSLTGALREQYF.

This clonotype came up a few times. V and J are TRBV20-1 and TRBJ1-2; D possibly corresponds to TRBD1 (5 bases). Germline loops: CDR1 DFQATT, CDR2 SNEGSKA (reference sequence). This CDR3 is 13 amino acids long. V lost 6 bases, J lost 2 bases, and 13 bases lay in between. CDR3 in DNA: TGCAGTGCAGGGGACTTCGGGAACTATGGCTACACCTTC. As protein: CSAGDFGNYGYTF.

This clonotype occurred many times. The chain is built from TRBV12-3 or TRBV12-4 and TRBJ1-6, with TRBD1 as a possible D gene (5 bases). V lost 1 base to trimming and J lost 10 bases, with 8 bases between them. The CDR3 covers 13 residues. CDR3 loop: CASSLDSGSPLHF. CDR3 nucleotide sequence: TGTGCCAGCAGTTTAGACTCAGGGTCACCCCTCCACTTT.